Presented here are 9 T cell receptor beta chains from one specimen sequenced in a study of OX40 agonist ivuxolimab in advanced cancers. Profiled with immunoSEQ multiplex PCR; TCRdb holds only in-frame clones, not every one. The sample carries fewer than 90,000 clones, roughly 86% recorded once. Source: CD4+ or CD8+ T cells sorted from blood, taken in a trial of the OX40 agonist ivuxolimab. These receptors all stem from an adult with an advanced solid tumor such as melanoma, head and neck, liver or kidney cancer.

This chain connects TRBV7-9 to TRBJ1-4; 8 nucleotides align to TRBD1. V lost 4 bases and J lost 4; bases outside the gene matches: 2. Germline V gene data show CDR1 as SEHNR and CDR2 as FQNEAQ (reference sequence). The CDR3 is 14 amino acids. Written as DNA, the CDR3 is TGTGCCAGCAGCTCGGGACAGGTTAATGAAAAACTGTTTTTT. Translated: CASSSGQVNEKLFF.

The chain carries TRBV18 and TRBJ1-1; no clear D gene. V was shortened by 3 bases and J by 4 bases, with 15 bases between the two germline ends. CDR3 size: 15 residues. CDR1 and CDR2 (germline): KGHSH, LQKENI. CDR3 in amino acids: CASSPLGGSATEAFF. CDR3 coding DNA: TGTGCCAGCTCACCTCTAGGAGGGAGTGCCACTGAAGCTTTCTTT.

The V and J genes are TRBV5-1 and TRBJ2-3; TRBD1 matches 8 bases. With V trimmed by 3 bases and J by 3 bases, 6 bases remained unmatched. The CDR3 extends over 15 amino acids. The V gene's germline CDR1 is SGHRS and CDR2 YFSETQ. This chain's CDR3 is CASSSGGASTDTQYF. CDR3 sequence (DNA): TGCGCCAGCAGCTCAGGGGGCGCGTCGACAGATACGCAGTATTTT.

The chain couples TRBV5-4 to TRBJ2-3; tentatively, D is TRBD1 or TRBD2 (5 bases each). V lost 2 bases and J lost 2, with 12 bases in between. The CDR3 is 15 amino acids. Germline V gives CDR1 SGHNT, CDR2 YYREEE (reference sequence). CDR3 residues: CASSFGTANTDTQYF. For the CDR3, the DNA is TGTGCCAGCAGCTTCGGGACGGCGAACACAGATACGCAGTATTTT.

CDR3 bases: TGTGCCAGCAGCGCCTCTCGGGACAAGGCCGGCTACACCTTC. Amino acids: CASSASRDKAGYTF. The rearrangement links TRBV7-2 to TRBJ1-2; possibly TRBD1 for D (6 bases). V dropped 5 bases and J dropped 8 bases, with 18 bases sitting between them. This CDR3 spans 14 amino acids. CDR1 SGHTA and CDR2 FQGNSA come from the germline V gene.

This chain connects TRBV30 to TRBJ2-2; D unresolved. Germline V lookup: CDR1 GTSNPN, CDR2 SVGIG (reference sequence). Trimming took off 3 bases at V and 5 bases at J, with 19 bases between the two ends. This CDR3 is built from 16 residues. The CDR3 protein is CAWSVWAGGMTGELFF. In DNA, the CDR3 is TGTGCCTGGAGCGTCTGGGCAGGTGGAATGACCGGGGAGCTGTTTTTT.

The chain recombines TRBV28 with TRBJ2-7; TRBD1 matches 7 bases. The CDR3 runs 15 residues. Unmatched junction bases numbered 13, after V lost 7 bases and J lost 4 bases. Per germline, CDR1 MDHEN and CDR2 SYDVKM. CDR3 amino acids: CASNLTLAGGYEQYV. CDR3 sequence (DNA): TGTGCCAGCAACCTAACCCTCGCAGGGGGATACGAGCAGTACGTC.

The rearrangement joins TRBV7-2 to TRBJ2-5; 7 bases are a match to TRBD2. The trim removed 6 bases at V and 4 bases at J, leaving 8 bases unmatched. In germline, CDR1 is SGHTA, CDR2 FQGNSA. The CDR3 sequence is 14 residues long. CDR3 sequence (DNA): TGTGCCAGCAGACTCGGGTGGGAGGGAGAGACCCAGTACTTC. This translates into CASRLGWEGETQYF.

The chain is built from TRBV18 and TRBJ1-3; D uncertain. The CDR3 spans 14 residues. V was trimmed by 2 bases and J by 0 bases, leaving 5 bases between them. The germline V gene encodes CDR1 KGHSH and CDR2 LQKENI. The DNA of the CDR3 is TGTGCCAGCTCACCAATGGACTCTGGAAACACCATATATTTT. Its translation is CASSPMDSGNTIYF.